The entry that follows covers one TCR beta chain sequence. The antigen it binds to is not known. No base-level quality is on record; no much larger clone is a single base apart. For each sorted CD8+ T cell subset, the entire amount of extracted DNA went into the assay. TCR beta CDR3 sequences were amplified from genomic DNA using the immunoSEQ TCRb Assay kit according to manufacturer instructions. The KAPA Library Quantification Kit for Illumina platforms was used to quantify pooled libraries by qPCR. Pooled libraries were sequenced on an Illumina NextSeq 500, clustered at roughly 0.6-1.2 pM. In the original analysis: Analysis of the TCR data relied on immunoSEQ ANALYZER and the R LymphoSeq package. A rearrangement efficiency score was calculated as productive divided by the sum of productive and non-productive CDR3 sequences. Clonality was measured with the Gini coefficient and diversity with the Renyi index at alpha=1, and both measures were compared pairwise between timepoints within each patient. In LymphoSeq, clonal relatedness was computed using an edit distance of 3, and repertoire similarity was computed using the Bhattacharyya coefficient. To classify response, a linear discriminant analysis based on week-3 changes in clonality and diversity was built using the R MASS and caret packages. Entries here come from immuneACCESS through TCRdb and include only in-frame sequences with V and J called. Some clones fail to appear in such tables; in the studies checked, an unresolved V gene covers under half of the shortfall, and the cause of the remainder is unknown. The D gene and trimming were derived from the DNA, and the V and J assignments and clone size from that table. The sample records 3,500 or so clones, more than 95% of which are singletons. The ten largest clones represent 1.5% to 2% of the sample.

These data are taken from a study of blood T cell dynamics during melanoma immunotherapy (dated by TCRdb to 2018 to 2020). For the wider study: All patients had metastatic melanoma and were given first-line pembrolizumab or nivolumab plus ipilimumab as standard of care in the United Kingdom. The training cohort was made up of consecutive patients, while a further independent group of patients from the same centre was pooled to form an external validation set. To find early correlates of response, peripheral T cell receptor repertoires were profiled in metastatic melanoma patients before and after one cycle of checkpoint inhibitor therapy.

A distance of 14 bases separates the germline ends of V and J, which lose 3 bases and 8 bases respectively. The CDR3 holds 14 amino acids from the cysteine to the phenylalanine. The retained sequence is limited to the CDR3, 42 bases, with the frame set at the first base. CDR1 and CDR2 (ENHRY, SYGVKD) derive from the germline V gene. The meaning of the sample's time point label: pre-treatment baseline. Blood samples were taken at two points: before treatment (T0) and at week 3 (W3), which came after the first cycle of checkpoint blockade. Except for a couple of patients with rapid clinical progression, response was assessed 12 weeks after the first infusion by RECIST 1.1; disease control meant complete response, partial response or stable disease. Patients were not eligible if they had prior systemic cancer treatment, concomitant immunosuppressant therapy or synchronous other active malignancies. In six patients, three with progression and three with disease control, sorted CD8+ memory and naive T cell subsets were sequenced at T0 and W3. Lymphoprep and SepMate tubes were used to isolate PBMC from blood, and red cell lysis was then performed. QIAamp DNA Blood Mini kits were used to extract DNA from PBMC and from sorted T cell subsets. CD8+ T cell subsets were sorted live on a FACSAria III cytometer and then frozen prior to DNA extraction. Fresh PBMC intended for flow cytometry were kept at 4 degrees C in PBS containing roughly 1.8% fetal bovine serum and were analyzed within 25 hours.

What the study reported, not specific to this receptor: The study was unable to establish whether the T cell clones driving the repertoire changes were melanoma-specific or instead reflected general immune activation. Among sorted CD8+ subsets, the highest similarity to cfDNA CDR3 sequences and the highest clonality were observed in TIE cells, which was suggestive of active turnover with convergence on dominant clones. The relatively small sample size was acknowledged as something that could potentially limit how far the results can be generalized.

The TCR was taken from a human donor with melanoma. Sequencing used effector memory CD8+ T cells from blood, obtained from a patient treated with checkpoint blockade. Recombination connected TRBV10-3 to TRBJ2-1; a tentative D call is TRBD1 (6 bases match). The CDR3 protein: CAISEAGAIHEQFF. The nucleotide sequence reads TGTGCCATCAGTGAAGCAGGGGCGATTCATGAGCAGTTCTTC.